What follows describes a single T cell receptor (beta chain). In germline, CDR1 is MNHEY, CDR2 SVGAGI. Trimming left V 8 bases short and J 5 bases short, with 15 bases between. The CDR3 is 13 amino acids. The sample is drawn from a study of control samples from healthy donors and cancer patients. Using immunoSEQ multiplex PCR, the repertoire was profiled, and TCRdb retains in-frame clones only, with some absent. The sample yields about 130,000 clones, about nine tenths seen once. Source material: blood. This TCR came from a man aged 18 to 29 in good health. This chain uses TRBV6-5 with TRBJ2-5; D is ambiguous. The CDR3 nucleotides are TGTGCCAGCCAACAACGGTGGTTGGAGACCCAGTACTTC. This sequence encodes CASQQRWLETQYF.